Each of the 21 T cell receptor beta chains below was sequenced from the same sample in a study of T cell responses to AZD1222 COVID-19 vaccine. Assay: immunoSEQ multiplex PCR; the TCRdb copy retains only in-frame clones and omits some. The sample contains about 97,000 clones, more than 85% of which appear only once. Here the sequenced sample was peripheral blood, taken on day 0 of AZD1222 vaccination. The receptors stem from an adult in good health.

This sequence joins TRBV5-1 and TRBJ2-5; 11 nucleotides agree with TRBD2. The germline CDR1 and CDR2 sequences are SGHRS and YFSETQ. The V segment lost 4 bases and the J segment 2 bases; nucleotides outside the gene matches: 10. This CDR3 region has 17 residues. The CDR3 DNA reads as TGCGCCAGCAGCAAGGGACTAGCGGAGACTTTACAAGAGACCCAGTACTTC. This sequence encodes CASSKGLAETLQETQYF.

The V gene is TRBV7-2, the J gene TRBJ2-3; 10 bases line up with TRBD2. The V gene's germline CDR1 is SGHTA and CDR2 FQGNSA. CDR3 length: 16 amino acids. Germline trimming cut 0 bases from V and 11 bases from J; bases unmatched to any gene: 11. CDR3 DNA sequence: TGTGCCAGCAGCTTAGCGCAAGCGGGGGGGCCCGGAATGCAGTATTTT. Translating it yields CASSLAQAGGPGMQYF.

The chain recombines TRBV5-8 with TRBJ1-5, with D hard to call. The CDR3 runs to 14 residues. Trimming stripped 3 bases from V and 2 bases from J, with 9 bases between. Germline V gene sequence: CDR1 SGHTS, CDR2 YDEGEE. The chain's CDR3 is CASSWVYGNQPQHF. The CDR3 DNA reads TGTGCCAGCAGCTGGGTTTACGGCAATCAGCCCCAGCATTTT.

The chain is built from TRBV5-8 and TRBJ1-4; maybe TRBD1 (6 bases). V was shortened by 8 bases and J by 8 bases, with 19 bases between the two germline ends. CDR1 is SGHTS and CDR2 is YDEGEE in the germline V gene. The CDR3 covers 14 residues. CDR3 coding DNA: TGTGCCAGTACCCAGCAGGGGATTGGGGAAAAACTGTTTTTT. This translates into CASTQQGIGEKLFF.

The chain employs TRBV10-3 and TRBJ1-5; D unresolved. This CDR3 has 13 amino acids. Trimming took 6 bases from V and 3 from J, leaving 9 bases between them. The germline V gene has CDR1 ENHRY and CDR2 SYGVKD. The CDR3 DNA reads as TGTGCCATCAGGAAAGATATCAATCAGCCCCAGCATTTT. This gives the protein CAIRKDINQPQHF.

This chain links TRBV5-1 with TRBJ2-3, with 11 bases matching TRBD1. Germline lookup yields CDR1 SGHRS and CDR2 YFSETQ. The CDR3 extends over 15 amino acids. Trimming cost V 6 bases and J 0 bases; bases outside gene matches: 3. CDR3 sequence: CASTRDRGSTDTQYF. CDR3 nucleotide sequence: TGCGCCAGCACCCGGGACAGGGGGAGCACAGATACGCAGTATTTT.

This chain links TRBV19 with TRBJ2-1; perhaps TRBD1 as D (5 bases). The CDR3 has 13 amino acids. Germline V lookup: CDR1 LNHDA, CDR2 SQIVND (reference sequence). Trimming pared 9 bases from V and 0 bases from J, leaving 9 bases between. The CDR3 spells CASLDSSYNEQFF. The CDR3 DNA is TGTGCCAGCCTAGACAGCTCCTACAATGAGCAGTTCTTC.

This clone appeared a single time. The genes are TRBV29-1 and TRBJ2-3; D might be TRBD1 (5 bases). Germline CDR1 reads SQVTM; CDR2 reads ANQGSEA. The V end lost 1 base, the J end lost 5 bases, and 13 bases lay between the germline ends. The CDR3 loop spans 14 amino acids. CDR3 region: CSVEGAGLKDTQYF. The CDR3 DNA reads TGCAGCGTTGAAGGGGCAGGGCTTAAAGATACGCAGTATTTT.

This chain joins TRBV7-2 and TRBJ2-1; 13 bases are a match to TRBD2. Per the germline V gene, CDR1 is SGHTA and CDR2 is FQGNSA. CDR3 length equals 16 residues. The V and J ends lost 7 bases and 8 bases, in that order; junction bases with no gene match: 11. The CDR3 region is CASTPSGLAGVYEQFF. CDR3 nucleotides: TGTGCCAGCACCCCATCCGGACTAGCGGGAGTCTATGAGCAGTTCTTC.

The chain couples TRBV4-3 to TRBJ2-3; 8 nucleotides align to TRBD2. CDR3 length equals 17 residues. Trimming took 0 bases from V and 2 from J; bases not matched to a gene: 7. Per the germline V gene, CDR1 is LGHNA and CDR2 is YSLEER. CDR3 coding DNA: TGCGCCAGCAGCCAAGACCTACGGGGGGGATCCACAGATACGCAGTATTTT. Its protein product is CASSQDLRGGSTDTQYF.

V and J are TRBV27 and TRBJ1-2; D unclear. The CDR3 covers 14 residues. Germline V gene data show CDR1 as MNHEY and CDR2 as SMNVEV (reference sequence). The V end was cut by 6 bases, the J end by 4 bases, with 15 bases between. The CDR3 sequence is CASSLVFGRYGYTF. CDR3 coding DNA: TGTGCCAGCAGCCTGGTATTCGGCCGCTATGGCTACACCTTC.

The V and J genes are TRBV7-2 and TRBJ1-6; D remains unclear. V was shortened by 5 bases and J by 9 bases, with 11 bases between the two germline ends. CDR3 length: 13 amino acids. Germline CDR1 is SGHTA and CDR2 is FQGNSA. The CDR3 loop reads CASSPARASPLHF. The DNA for the CDR3 is TGTGCCAGCAGCCCCGCCCGGGCTTCACCCCTCCACTTT.

CDR3 in DNA: TGTGCCAGCAGTTACATGGGGTGGACTGAAGCTTTCTTT. Translation gives CASSYMGWTEAFF. The chain couples TRBV6-2 or TRBV6-3 to TRBJ1-1, with D unclear. Germline CDR1 and CDR2: MNHEY and SVGEGT. This CDR3 region has 13 residues. Deletions cut 2 bases from V and 5 bases from J, with 9 bases between.

The chain couples TRBV12-3 or TRBV12-4 to TRBJ1-2; D not certain. The V end was cut by 1 base, the J end by 8 bases, with 5 bases between. CDR3 length equals 11 residues. The CDR3 coding sequence is TGTGCCAGCAGTTTAGGGATGGGCTACACCTTC. Its protein product is CASSLGMGYTF.

The V call is TRBV19, the J call TRBJ1-1, with 7 bases matching TRBD1. The CDR3 consists of 14 residues. Trimming took 10 bases from V and 5 from J; bases not matched to a gene: 13. Per the germline V gene, CDR1 is LNHDA and CDR2 is SQIVND (reference sequence). The CDR3 DNA sequence: TGTGCCACCATCCCCCAGGGGGTCAAGACTGAAGCTTTCTTT. It codes for CATIPQGVKTEAFF.

The chain links TRBV7-8 to TRBJ1-5; D gene unclear. The CDR3 runs 17 residues. The germline V and J ends were trimmed by 2 bases and 0 bases, with 14 bases remaining between them. Germline V gene lookup returns CDR1 SGHVS and CDR2 FQNEAQ. This CDR3 reads CASSLRATRASNQPQHF. DNA of the CDR3: TGTGCCAGCAGCTTAAGGGCCACAAGAGCTAGCAATCAGCCCCAGCATTTT. Based on the CDR3 plus reference TRBV7-8 and TRBJ1-5, the full variable domain is GAGVSQSPRYKVAKRGQDVALRCDPISGHVSLFWYQQALGQGPEFLTYFQNEAQLDKSGLPSDRFFAERPEGSVSTLKIQRTQQEDSAVYLCASSLRATRASNQPQHFGDGTRLSIL.

The chain couples TRBV6-5 to TRBJ2-7; 8 bases are a match to TRBD2. Germline-derived CDR1 and CDR2 are MNHEY and SVGAGI. This CDR3 is 14 amino acids long. J was trimmed by 6 bases and V by 4 bases; bases with no gene match: 8. The CDR3 loop is CASSLPGLVTEQYF. The DNA for the CDR3 is TGTGCCAGCAGTTTACCGGGACTAGTAACCGAGCAGTACTTC.

The rearrangement uses TRBV10-3 and TRBJ2-7; 9 bases are a match to TRBD1. The germline V gene has CDR1 ENHRY and CDR2 SYGVKD. CDR3 length: 12 residues. V dropped 6 bases and J dropped 7; count of bases not matched to a gene: 4. The CDR3, as DNA: TGTGCCATCAGACAGGGGGCCAGGGAGCAGTACTTC. Protein product: CAIRQGAREQYF.

The chain couples TRBV5-1 to TRBJ1-1; D perhaps matches TRBD1 (6 bases). This CDR3 has 15 amino acids. The V end lost 0 bases, the J end lost 4 bases, and 13 bases lay between the germline ends. In germline, CDR1 is SGHRS, CDR2 YFSETQ. The CDR3 here is CASSLGGTGLTEAFF. The CDR3 bases are TGCGCCAGCAGCTTGGGGGGTACAGGGCTCACTGAAGCTTTCTTT.

This chain joins TRBV4-3 and TRBJ1-6; D perhaps matches TRBD1 (5 bases). The CDR3 is 15 residues long. V lost 2 bases to trimming and J lost 10 bases, with 15 bases between them. Germline CDR1 and CDR2: LGHNA and YSLEER. Written as DNA, the CDR3 is TGCGCCAGCAGCCAACGGCTCGGGGGTCAATCACCCCTCCACTTT. As protein: CASSQRLGGQSPLHF.

The chain carries TRBV5-8 and TRBJ2-2; D not certain. CDR1 is SGHTS and CDR2 is YDEGEE in the germline V gene. Trimming removed 0 bases at V and 7 bases at J, with 10 bases between. This CDR3 region has 14 residues. The CDR3 DNA is TGTGCCAGCAGCTTGGGGCCCGAAGGCGGGGAGCTGTTTTTT. This sequence encodes CASSLGPEGGELFF.